The 16 T cell receptor beta chains below come from one sample, sequenced in a study of chemoradiotherapy in HPV16-positive cancers. Profiling relied on immunoSEQ multiplex PCR, and the TCRdb table lists in-frame clones only, not all of them. The sample has about 24,000 clones; roughly nine tenths are singletons. The sequenced sample was blood, obtained from a patient who underwent chemoradiotherapy. These receptors were collected from a human donor with HPV-associated anogenital cancer.

The chain combines TRBV9 with TRBJ1-4, with TRBD1 as a possible D gene (6 bases). Trimming pared 4 bases from V and 2 bases from J, leaving 15 bases between. The CDR3 extends over 16 amino acids. CDR1 and CDR2 from the germline V gene are SGDLS and YYNGEE. This CDR3 is CASSLRGQGTNEKLFF. CDR3 in DNA: TGTGCCAGCAGCCTCAGAGGGCAGGGGACTAATGAAAAACTGTTTTTT.

The chain couples TRBV11-2 to TRBJ2-1; possibly TRBD1 or TRBD2 for D (5 bases each). The V end lost 4 bases, the J end lost 8 bases, and 15 bases lay between the germline ends. CDR1 and CDR2 from the germline V gene are SGHAT and FQNNGV. This CDR3 is 14 amino acids long. The CDR3 protein is CASSYLGLADEQFF. The CDR3, as DNA: TGTGCCAGCAGCTATCTGGGGCTAGCAGATGAGCAGTTCTTC.

Worth noting for this clone: Other DNA sequences from this sample encode an identical CDR3 as well. The chain has TRBV19 and TRBJ1-4; D is possibly TRBD1 (6 bases). The germline gives CDR1 LNHDA, CDR2 SQIVND (reference sequence). CDR3 length: 14 amino acids. V was pared by 5 bases and J by 7 bases, with 14 bases between. CDR3 nucleotide sequence: TGTGCCAGTAGTGAACAGGGAGTAGGTGAAAAACTGTTTTTT. It encodes CASSEQGVGEKLFF.

The J gene is TRBJ2-3, the V gene TRBV5-8; the match to TRBD2 covers 7 bases. The CDR3 length is 15 residues. CDR1 is SGHTS and CDR2 is YDEGEE in the germline V gene. V shed 5 bases and J 0 bases; nucleotides not matched to a gene: 6. CDR3 protein: CASSKSGTSTDTQYF. CDR3 in DNA: TGTGCCAGCAGTAAGAGCGGGACGAGCACAGATACGCAGTATTTT.

The V call is TRBV4-3, the J call TRBJ1-6; D is possibly TRBD1 (5 bases). V shed 4 bases and J shed 1 base, with 11 bases lying between them. The CDR3 totals 16 residues. The germline V gene encodes CDR1 LGHNA and CDR2 YSLEER. As DNA, the CDR3 is TGCGCCAGCAGCCTTGGCGGGGGATCCTATAATTCACCCCTCCACTTT. It encodes CASSLGGGSYNSPLHF.

V usage is TRBV18 and J usage is TRBJ2-2; 7 bases are a match to TRBD1. This CDR3 comprises 14 residues. Unmatched junction bases numbered 0, after V lost 5 bases and J lost 0 bases. Germline loops: CDR1 KGHSH, CDR2 LQKENI. CDR3 sequence reads: CASSGTANTGELFF. The CDR3 DNA follows: TGTGCCAGCTCAGGGACAGCGAACACCGGGGAGCTGTTTTTT.

The chain uses TRBV7-9 and TRBJ2-5; 8 nucleotides line up with TRBD1. Germline CDR1 and CDR2: SEHNR and FQNEAQ (reference sequence). The junction had 8 bases not matched to a gene; V was cut back by 5 bases and J by 0 bases. CDR3 length: 16 amino acids. The CDR3 region has the DNA TGTGCCAGCAGCGCCCCGGGACAGGCCGACCAAGAGACCCAGTACTTC. Translating it yields CASSAPGQADQETQYF. Full variable domain (rest looked up from reference TRBV7-9 and TRBJ2-5): DTGVSQNPRHKITKRGQNVTFRCDPISEHNRLYWYRQTLGQGPEFLTYFQNEAQLEKSRLLSDRFSAERPKGSFSTLEIQRTEQGDSAMYLCASSAPGQADQETQYFGPGTRLLVL.

V usage is TRBV6-6 and J usage is TRBJ1-6; D is undetermined. V was clipped by 7 bases and J by 7 bases, with 14 bases between them. Germline V CDR1 and CDR2: MNHNY, SVGAGI (reference sequence). The CDR3 runs 14 residues. CDR3 region: CASTAKSGNSPLHF. The CDR3 DNA follows: TGTGCCAGCACCGCCAAGTCTGGGAATTCACCCCTCCACTTT.

This clone was picked up a small number of times. The chain uses TRBV11-2 and TRBJ2-3; 7 nucleotides agree with TRBD2. The CDR3 spans 18 residues. The junction had 14 bases not matched to a gene; V was cut back by 5 bases and J by 0 bases. Germline CDR1 reads SGHAT; CDR2 reads FQNNGV. CDR3 sequence (DNA): TGTGCCAGCAGCCTCTACCGCAGGGCTAGCGGTAGCACAGATACGCAGTATTTT. Its translation is CASSLYRRASGSTDTQYF.

The V call is TRBV2, the J call TRBJ1-1; D unclear. The V end lost 0 bases, the J end lost 1 base, and 9 bases lay between the germline ends. The length of the CDR3 is 15 residues. From germline, CDR1 is SNHLY and CDR2 FYNNEI. The CDR3 reads CASSEAKTTNTEAFF. CDR3 DNA sequence: TGTGCCAGCAGTGAAGCGAAGACGACGAACACTGAAGCTTTCTTT.

V is TRBV7-3 and J is TRBJ2-7, with 8 nucleotides matching TRBD1. Per germline, CDR1 SGHTA and CDR2 FQGTGA. CDR3 size: 13 residues. V dropped 4 bases and J dropped 6; count of bases not matched to a gene: 5. Written as DNA, the CDR3 is TGTGCCAGCAGCTGGGACAGGAGGGGCGAGCAGTACTTC. This translates into CASSWDRRGEQYF.

This chain connects TRBV4-3 to TRBJ2-1, with a tentative D call TRBD1 (5 bases). CDR1 is LGHNA, CDR2 YSLEER, per germline. Trimming pared 0 bases from V and 2 bases from J, leaving 11 bases between. The CDR3 sequence is 16 residues long. The DNA of the CDR3 is TGCGCCAGCAGCCAAGATAGGGGCCGGGCCTACAATGAGCAGTTCTTC. This encodes CASSQDRGRAYNEQFF.

The rearrangement uses TRBV5-5 and TRBJ2-5, with 16 nucleotides matching TRBD2. The J call is uncertain, as TRBJ2-7 better fits the DNA end. There are 19 residues in the CDR3. Germline CDR1 reads SGHKS; CDR2 reads YYEKEE (reference sequence). CDR3 amino acids: CASRRSTGTSGRAAYEQYF. DNA for the CDR3: TGTGCCAGCAGGCGATCCACCGGGACTAGCGGGAGGGCCGCCTACGAGCAGTACTTC.

CDR3 protein: CASSKDGGRGNEQFF. The CDR3, as DNA: TGTGCCAGCAGCAAAGATGGAGGCAGGGGTAATGAGCAGTTCTTC. The genes are TRBV7-2 and TRBJ2-1; weak D call: TRBD1 (6 bases). Trimming took 5 bases from V and 7 from J, leaving 18 bases between them. This CDR3 has 15 amino acids. Germline V CDR1 and CDR2: SGHTA, FQGNSA.

This clone counts as medium-sized. The chain has TRBV5-8 and TRBJ2-7; D call uncertain. Trimming removed 6 bases from V and 2 bases from J, with 12 bases in between. The germline CDR1 and CDR2 sequences are SGHTS and YDEGEE. CDR3 length: 13 amino acids. The CDR3 spells CASTLPNPYEQYF. The DNA of the CDR3 is TGTGCCAGCACCCTCCCAAACCCCTACGAGCAGTACTTC.

V is TRBV2 and J is TRBJ1-5; unclear D gene. CDR1 is SNHLY and CDR2 is FYNNEI in the germline V gene. The CDR3 is 15 residues long. Deletions cut 2 bases from V and 9 bases from J, with 17 bases between. The CDR3 bases are TGTGCCAGCAGTGAAATCGGGCAGAATCACCTGCCCCAGCATTTT. Protein: CASSEIGQNHLPQHF. Full variable domain (outside the CDR3, taken from reference TRBV2 and TRBJ1-5): EPEVTQTPSHQVTQMGQEVILRCVPISNHLYFYWYRQILGQKVEFLVSFYNNEISEKSEIFDDQFSVERPDGSNFTLKIRSTKLEDSAMYFCASSEIGQNHLPQHFGDGTRLSIL.